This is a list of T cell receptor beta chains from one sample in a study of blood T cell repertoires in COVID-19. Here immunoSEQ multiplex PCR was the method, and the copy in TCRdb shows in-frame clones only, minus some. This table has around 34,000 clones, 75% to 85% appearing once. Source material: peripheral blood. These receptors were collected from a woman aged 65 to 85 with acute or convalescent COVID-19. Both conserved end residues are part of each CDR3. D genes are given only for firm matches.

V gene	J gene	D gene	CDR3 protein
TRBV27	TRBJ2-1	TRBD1	CASSLDRGPYNEQFF
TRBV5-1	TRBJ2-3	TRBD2	CASSSGLAGTDTQYF
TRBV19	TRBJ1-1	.	CASSILAEAFF
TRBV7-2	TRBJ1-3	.	CASSLARGSGNTIYF
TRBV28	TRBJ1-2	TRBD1	CASRSDRVGYTF
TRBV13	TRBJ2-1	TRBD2	CASSFQGLAGGLHEQFF
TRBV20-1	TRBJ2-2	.	CSASRIGGELFF
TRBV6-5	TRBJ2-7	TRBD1	CASSWTGDPYEQYF
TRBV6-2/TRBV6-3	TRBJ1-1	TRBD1	CASSWTGEKAFF
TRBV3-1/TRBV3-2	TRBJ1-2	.	CASSQAVSVDGYTF
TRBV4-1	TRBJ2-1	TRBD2	CASSQRSGLAGVNYNEQFF
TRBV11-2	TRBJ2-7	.	CASSLSNGQYF
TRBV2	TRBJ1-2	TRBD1	CASSGQGVGYTF
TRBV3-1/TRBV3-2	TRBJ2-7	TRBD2	CASSQDETGLAVYEQYF
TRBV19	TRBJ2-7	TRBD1	CASRKTGIHEQYF
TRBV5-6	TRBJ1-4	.	CASSLFGETTNEKLFF
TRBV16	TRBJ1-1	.	CASSQLGLVAFF
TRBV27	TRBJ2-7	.	CASSFQQGTYEQYF
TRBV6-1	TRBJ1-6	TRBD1	CASSDQGADNSPLHF
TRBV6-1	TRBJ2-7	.	CASSEGPFVYEQYF
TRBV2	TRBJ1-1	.	CASSERGARWNTEAFF
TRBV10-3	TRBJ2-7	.	CAISESGDSYEQYF
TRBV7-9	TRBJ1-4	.	CASSLGWGETNEKLFF
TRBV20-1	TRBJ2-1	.	CSASWQGRNEQFF
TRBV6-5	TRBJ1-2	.	CASSYAREGAYGYTF
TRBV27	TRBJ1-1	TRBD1	CASSYDRVSGTEAFF
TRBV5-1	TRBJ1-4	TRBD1	CASSLAGGREKLFF
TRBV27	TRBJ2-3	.	CASRKAALARGDTQYF
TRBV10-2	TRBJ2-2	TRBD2	CASSELAGGGGELFF
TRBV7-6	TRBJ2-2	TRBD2	CASSSSGGTTGELFF
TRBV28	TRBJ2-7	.	CASSLREPSYEQYF
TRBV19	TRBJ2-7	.	CASSWGVSYEQYF
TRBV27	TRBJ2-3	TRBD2	CASSLLSGGAADTQYF
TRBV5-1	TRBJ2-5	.	CASSDPGGETQYF
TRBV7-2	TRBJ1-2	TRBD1	CASSISGQSIAGYTF
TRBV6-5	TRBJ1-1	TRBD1	CASSSKTTGAKAEAFF
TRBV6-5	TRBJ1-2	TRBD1	CASAPGQENYGYTF
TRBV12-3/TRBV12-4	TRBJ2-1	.	CASSRYNEQFF
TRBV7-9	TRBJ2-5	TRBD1	CASSPPRGQGGGTQYF
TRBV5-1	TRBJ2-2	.	CASSFQGTGELFF
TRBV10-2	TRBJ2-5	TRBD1	CASSETDRGEETQYF
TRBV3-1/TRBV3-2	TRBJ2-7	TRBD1	CASSQGQGPYEQYF
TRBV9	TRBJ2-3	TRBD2	CASSVGLAGGGTDTQYF
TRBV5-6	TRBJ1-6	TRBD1	CASSLFGTGDSPLHF
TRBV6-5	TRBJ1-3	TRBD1	CASTQQGGFGNTIYF
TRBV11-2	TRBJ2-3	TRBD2	CASSFPLGLAGGGRDTQYF
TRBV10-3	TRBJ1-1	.	CAISKNRPSSGNTEAFF
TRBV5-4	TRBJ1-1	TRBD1	CASSMGQKTNTEAFF
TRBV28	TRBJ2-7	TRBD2	CASSFSGTMSGEQYF
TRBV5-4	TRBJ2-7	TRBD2	CASSPGGPSTPRGWEYF
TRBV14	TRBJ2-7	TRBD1	CASSAGTGLYEQYF
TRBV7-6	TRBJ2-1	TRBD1	CASSLGQGAIYEQFF